The entry below gives a single T cell receptor (beta chain) sequence along with its context. This sample was taken from a study of blood T cell repertoires in COVID-19. The assay was immunoSEQ multiplex PCR, and TCRdb's table has in-frame clones only and misses some. The sample yields about 200,000 clones, roughly 77% seen once. Deletions cut 10 bases from V and 1 base from J, with 13 bases between. The CDR3 contains 13 residues. Per the germline V gene, CDR1 is MNHEY and CDR2 is SVGAGI. The chain is built from TRBV6-5 and TRBJ1-1; D gene uncertain. Sequencing input: PBMCs or T cells enriched from blood (not recorded which). The sequence was collected from a woman in her 50s with acute COVID-19. CDR3 residues: CATALTGNTEAFF. CDR3 DNA: TGTGCCACCGCTCTGACGGGGAACACTGAAGCTTTCTTT.